A single sample gave rise to the 20 T cell receptor beta chains below, sequenced in a study of response to subunit inactivated influenza vaccine. TCRdb ran MiXCR on the RT-PCR reads and lists one entry per CDR3 protein. The sample includes roughly 520,000 distinct CDR3 sequences, 25% of them seen just once. Material: CD4+ T cells sorted from PBMCs, obtained 4 to 6 days after vaccination. The receptors stem from a man aged 50 or older who received an inactivated influenza vaccine.

The chain links TRBV20-1 to TRBJ2-7; perhaps TRBD1 as D (5 bases). CDR1 is DFQATT, CDR2 SNEGSKA, per germline (reference sequence). Trimming left V 2 bases short and J 0 bases short, with 14 bases between. CDR3 length: 15 amino acids. In DNA form, the CDR3 reads TGCAGTGCTAGACCCCAGGGCCGATACTCCTACGAGCAGTACTTC. This gives the protein CSARPQGRYSYEQYF.

The CDR3 is CATSEDYTGIDTQYF. The CDR3 nucleotides read TGTGCCACCAGTGAGGATTACACAGGGATAGATACGCAGTATTTT. This sequence joins TRBV24-1 and TRBJ2-3; maybe TRBD1 (6 bases). Trimming removed 4 bases at V and 5 bases at J, with 15 bases between. CDR3 length: 15 amino acids. CDR1 KGHDR and CDR2 SFDVKD come from the germline V gene.

As DNA, the CDR3 is TGTGCCAGCAGCCCGGGACAGACTAATTCACCCCTCCACTTT. Translating it yields CASSPGQTNSPLHF. V usage is TRBV3-1 and J usage is TRBJ1-6; 7 bases align to TRBD1. Germline CDR1 is LGHDT and CDR2 is YNNKEL (reference sequence). Losses at the gene ends were 4 bases for V and 6 bases for J; bases not matched to a gene: 3. The CDR3 runs to 14 residues. Complete variable domain (other parts from reference TRBV3-1 and TRBJ1-6): DTAVSQTPKYLVTQMGNDKSIKCEQNLGHDTMYWYKQDSKKFLKIMFSYNNKELIINETVPNRFSPKSPDKAHLNLHINSLELGDSAVYFCASSPGQTNSPLHFGNGTRLTVT.

The chain links TRBV4-3 to TRBJ2-7; 7 bases line up with TRBD2. CDR1 and CDR2 from the germline V gene are LGHNA and YSLEER. V lost 2 bases, J lost 5 bases, and 6 bases stayed unmatched. The CDR3 runs 14 residues. The CDR3 nucleotides read TGCGCCAGCAGCCAAACCGGGGGGATAGACGAGCAGTACTTC. As protein: CASSQTGGIDEQYF.

A few counts support this clonotype. The rearrangement links TRBV7-6 to TRBJ2-3, with 8 bases identical to TRBD2. This CDR3 contains 15 residues. CDR1 and CDR2 from the germline V gene are SGHVS and FNYEAQ. The V and J ends lost 3 bases and 1 base, in that order; junction bases with no gene match: 3. The CDR3 loop is CASSFSGRGTDTQYF. Here the CDR3 DNA reads TGTGCCAGCAGCTTCAGCGGGAGAGGCACAGATACGCAGTATTTT.

J is TRBJ2-7 and V is TRBV4-3, with D hard to call. CDR1 is LGHNA and CDR2 is YSLEER in the germline V gene. The length of the CDR3 is 13 residues. V was cut by 1 base and J by 3 bases, with 7 bases left in between. In DNA, the CDR3 is TGCGCCAGCAGCCAAGGCCCGATCTACGAGCAGTACTTC. The encoded protein is CASSQGPIYEQYF.

This clonotype was found a few times. The chain employs TRBV7-2 and TRBJ2-7; 9 bases align to TRBD2. CDR3 size: 14 residues. V lost 5 bases to trimming and J lost 5 bases; unmatched junction nucleotides: 7. Germline CDR1 reads SGHTA; CDR2 reads FQGNSA. CDR3 amino acids: CASSPSGRLDEQYF. The CDR3 region has the DNA TGTGCCAGCAGCCCCAGCGGGAGGTTGGACGAGCAGTACTTC.

The chain uses TRBV5-6 and TRBJ1-3, with TRBD1 matching 8 bases. The CDR3 totals 16 residues. Unmatched junction bases numbered 8, after V lost 6 bases and J lost 0 bases. Germline V gene data show CDR1 as SGHDT and CDR2 as YYEEEE. The CDR3 DNA is TGTGCCAGCACCCGGGACAGGCTAATCTCTGGAAACACCATATATTTT. This sequence encodes CASTRDRLISGNTIYF.

The V call is TRBV4-2, the J call TRBJ1-2; the D gene is possibly TRBD1 (5 bases). Trimming shortened V by 8 bases and J by 8 bases, and 18 bases separated the two germline ends. The CDR3 is 13 amino acids. From germline, CDR1 is LGHNA and CDR2 YNFKEQ. The CDR3 DNA sequence: TGTGCCAGCTCCGGGGGGGATCGGGGAGGCTACACCTTC. This gives the protein CASSGGDRGGYTF.

The chain combines TRBV29-1 with TRBJ2-3; no firm D call. CDR1 SQVTM and CDR2 ANQGSEA come from the germline V gene. This CDR3 region has 12 residues. V dropped 3 bases and J dropped 0 bases, with 4 bases sitting between them. This CDR3 is CSVEPSTDTQYF. DNA for the CDR3: TGCAGCGTTGAGCCGAGCACAGATACGCAGTATTTT.

This sequence joins TRBV6-5 and TRBJ2-7; D is tentatively TRBD1 or TRBD2 (9 bases each). V dropped 1 base and J dropped 5 bases, with 21 bases sitting between them. CDR3 length: 17 residues. CDR1 is MNHEY, CDR2 SVGAGI, per germline. CDR3 in amino acids: CASSYWTGVSGSHEQYF. Here the CDR3 DNA reads TGTGCCAGCAGTTACTGGACAGGGGTTAGCGGGAGTCACGAGCAGTACTTC.

This clonotype was observed a few times. The chain links TRBV7-6 to TRBJ2-1, with TRBD2 identical over 13 bases. The ends lost 0 bases at V and 2 bases at J; junction bases unmatched: 4. The CDR3 extends over 18 amino acids. CDR1 SGHVS and CDR2 FNYEAQ come from the germline V gene. CDR3 protein: CASSLAAGTSGAYNEQFF. The DNA of the CDR3 is TGTGCCAGCAGCTTAGCGGCTGGGACTAGCGGGGCCTACAATGAGCAGTTCTTC.

The chain has TRBV20-1 and TRBJ2-7, with 11 bases identical to TRBD2. V lost 5 bases to trimming and J lost 4 bases; unmatched junction nucleotides: 7. The CDR3 length is 14 residues. CDR1 and CDR2 (germline): DFQATT, SNEGSKA (reference sequence). CDR3 in DNA: TGCAGTGCTCAGGGACTAGCGGACCCTTACGAGCAGTACTTC. It is translated as CSAQGLADPYEQYF.

This clonotype was seen a few times. The CDR3 protein is CASRAAGGENIQYF. CDR3 coding DNA: TGTGCCAGCAGAGCCGCAGGGGGCGAAAACATTCAGTACTTC. The J gene is TRBJ2-4, the V gene TRBV6-2 or TRBV6-3; 8 nucleotides agree with TRBD1. With V trimmed by 6 bases and J by 5 bases, 6 bases remained unmatched. Per germline, CDR1 MNHEY and CDR2 SVGEGT. This CDR3 contains 14 residues.

This chain joins TRBV9 and TRBJ2-4; the match to TRBD2 covers 10 bases. Germline CDR1 reads SGDLS; CDR2 reads YYNGEE. CDR3 length equals 18 residues. V trimming: 4 bases; J trimming: 4 bases; junction bases outside the gene matches: 14. For the CDR3, the DNA is TGTGCCAGCAGCATCGGAGACTCTAGGACTAGCGGAAAAAACATTCAGTACTTC. It encodes CASSIGDSRTSGKNIQYF. Full variable domain (missing parts from reference TRBV9 and TRBJ2-4): DSGVTQTPKHLITATGQRVTLRCSPRSGDLSVYWYQQSLDQGLQFLIQYYNGEERAKGNILERFSAQQFPDLHSELNLSSLELGDSALYFCASSIGDSRTSGKNIQYFGAGTRLSVL.

There are a few counts of this clonotype. The chain combines TRBV12-3 or TRBV12-4 with TRBJ2-1; D unresolved. Trimming left V 4 bases short and J 5 bases short, with 9 bases between. This CDR3 has 13 amino acids. DNA of the CDR3: TGTGCCAGCAGTTCCGCGACAAACAATGAGCAGTTCTTC. Amino acid sequence: CASSSATNNEQFF.

The CDR3: CASSLADSPPYEQYF. CDR3 nucleotides: TGTGCCAGCAGCTTAGCGGACAGCCCACCCTACGAGCAGTACTTC. This chain uses TRBV7-9 with TRBJ2-7, with TRBD1 as a possible D gene (6 bases). The CDR3 has 15 amino acids. Germline V CDR1 and CDR2: SEHNR, FQNEAQ (reference sequence). The ends were cut back, 0 bases at V and 2 bases at J, with 11 bases in the middle.

The V and J genes are TRBV6-5 and TRBJ1-6, with D hard to call. The CDR3 loop spans 14 amino acids. V shed 4 bases and J shed 5 bases, with 9 bases lying between them. The V gene's germline CDR1 is MNHEY and CDR2 SVGAGI. CDR3 region: CASSFRSDNSPLHF. The CDR3 DNA reads as TGTGCCAGCAGTTTCAGGTCGGATAATTCACCCCTCCACTTT.

This clonotype has only one observation. The V call is TRBV5-1, the J call TRBJ2-2, with a tentative D call TRBD2 (5 bases). V was shortened by 1 base and J by 5 bases, with 9 bases between the two germline ends. Germline CDR1 and CDR2: SGHRS and YFSETQ. The CDR3 extends over 14 amino acids. The CDR3 reads CASSLIEGTGELFF. The CDR3 nucleotides are TGCGCCAGCAGCTTGATCGAGGGAACCGGGGAGCTGTTTTTT. The full variable domain, completed using reference TRBV5-1 and TRBJ2-2, is KAGVTQTPRYLIKTRGQQVTLSCSPISGHRSVSWYQQTPGQGLQFLFEYFSETQRNKGNFPGRFSGRQFSNSRSEMNVSTLELGDSALYLCASSLIEGTGELFFGEGSRLTVL.

The chain combines TRBV5-1 with TRBJ1-1; 10 positions match TRBD1. CDR3 size: 15 residues. The V segment lost 5 bases and the J segment 6 bases; nucleotides outside the gene matches: 10. Germline lookup yields CDR1 SGHRS and CDR2 YFSETQ. Here the CDR3 reads CASSQPGQGLAEAFF. The CDR3 nucleotides read TGCGCCAGCAGTCAACCGGGACAGGGGTTGGCTGAAGCTTTCTTT.